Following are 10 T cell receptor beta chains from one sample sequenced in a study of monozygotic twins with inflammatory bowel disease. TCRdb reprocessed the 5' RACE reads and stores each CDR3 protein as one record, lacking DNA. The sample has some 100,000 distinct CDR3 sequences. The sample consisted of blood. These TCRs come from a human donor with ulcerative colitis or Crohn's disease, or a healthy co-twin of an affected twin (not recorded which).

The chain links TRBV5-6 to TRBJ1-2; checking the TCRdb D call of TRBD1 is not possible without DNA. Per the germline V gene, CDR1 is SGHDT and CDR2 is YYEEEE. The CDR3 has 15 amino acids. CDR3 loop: CASYGFFTGSYGYTF.

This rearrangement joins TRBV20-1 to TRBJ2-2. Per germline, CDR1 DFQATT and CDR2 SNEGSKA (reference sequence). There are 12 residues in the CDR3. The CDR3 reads CSARPVGGELFF.

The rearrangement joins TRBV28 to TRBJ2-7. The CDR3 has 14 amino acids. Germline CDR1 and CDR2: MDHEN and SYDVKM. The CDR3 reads CASSLRGSPYEQYF.

CDR3 sequence reads: CSASVTATGELFF. The rearrangement links TRBV20-1 to TRBJ2-2; the D gene TCRdb calls, TRBD1, cannot be checked with no DNA. The CDR3 runs to 13 residues. Germline loops: CDR1 DFQATT, CDR2 SNEGSKA (reference sequence).

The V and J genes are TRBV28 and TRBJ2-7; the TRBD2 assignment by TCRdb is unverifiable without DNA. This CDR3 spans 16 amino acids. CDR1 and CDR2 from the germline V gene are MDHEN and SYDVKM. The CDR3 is CASSLQTSGSPYEQYF.

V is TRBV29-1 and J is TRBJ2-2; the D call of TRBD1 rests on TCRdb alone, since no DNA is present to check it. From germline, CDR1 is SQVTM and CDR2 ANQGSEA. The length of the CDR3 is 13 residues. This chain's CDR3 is CSGGDSPTGELFF.

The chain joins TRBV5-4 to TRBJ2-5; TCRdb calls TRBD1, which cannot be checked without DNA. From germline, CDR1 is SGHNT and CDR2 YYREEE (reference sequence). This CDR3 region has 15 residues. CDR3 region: CASSAPDRSRETQYF.

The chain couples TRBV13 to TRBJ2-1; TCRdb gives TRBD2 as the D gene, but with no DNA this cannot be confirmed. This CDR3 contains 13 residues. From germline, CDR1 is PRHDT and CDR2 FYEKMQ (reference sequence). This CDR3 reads CASSPQLASEQFF.

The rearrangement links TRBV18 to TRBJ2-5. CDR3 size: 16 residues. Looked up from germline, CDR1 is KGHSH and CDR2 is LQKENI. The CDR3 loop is CASSPTGGGHQETQYF. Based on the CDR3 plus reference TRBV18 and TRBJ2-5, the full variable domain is NAGVMQNPRHLVRRRGQEARLRCSPMKGHSHVYWYRQLPEEGLKFMVYLQKENIIDESGMPKERFSAEFPKEGPSILRIQQVVRGDSAAYFCASSPTGGGHQETQYFGPGTRLLVL.

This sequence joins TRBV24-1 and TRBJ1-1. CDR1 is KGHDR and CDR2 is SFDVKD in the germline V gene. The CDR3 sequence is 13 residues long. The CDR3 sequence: CATSDPVTTEAFF.